Following are 17 T cell receptor beta chains from one sample sequenced in a study of blood T cells in healthy people across ages. Through a sample-barcoded 5' primer and a J-beta primer mix, a second PCR was run for roughly 7 to 12 cycles. One entry per CDR3 protein, called by TCRdb with MiXCR from the 5' RACE reads. The profile shows 630,000 or so distinct CDR3 sequences, 25% to 30% of them singletons. Source material: blood. These receptor sequences come from a woman older than 75 in good health.

The sample holds many counts of this clonotype. V gene TRBV11-2 combines with J gene TRBJ2-5, with 7 positions matching TRBD1. Germline CDR1 reads SGHAT; CDR2 reads FQNNGV. J gave up 1 base and V 1 base, and 0 bases lay outside the gene matches. This CDR3 is built from 14 residues. The CDR3 loop is CASSLGDSQETQYF. In DNA, the CDR3 is TGTGCCAGCAGCTTAGGGGACAGCCAAGAGACCCAGTACTTC.

This clonotype was seen only a few times. This chain links TRBV10-3 with TRBJ2-3; either TRBD1 or TRBD2 may supply D (5 bases each). CDR1 is ENHRY and CDR2 is SYGVKD in the germline V gene. The CDR3 consists of 17 residues. The ends were cut back, 4 bases at V and 3 bases at J, with 20 bases in the middle. As DNA, the CDR3 is TGTGCCATCAGTGGAACTAGGGGCGACGGGAATACAGATACGCAGTATTTT. The encoded protein is CAISGTRGDGNTDTQYF.

This clonotype has just a few counts. This chain connects TRBV6-2 or TRBV6-3 to TRBJ2-2; D is undetermined. V was pared by 2 bases and J by 5 bases, with 6 bases between. This CDR3 spans 13 amino acids. Per germline, CDR1 MNHEY and CDR2 SVGEGT. CDR3: CASSYMWTGELFF. CDR3 nucleotides: TGTGCCAGCAGTTACATGTGGACCGGGGAGCTGTTTTTT.

Note on this clonotype: A read error may be the cause here, since a much bigger clone is one base away. The genes are TRBV10-3 and TRBJ2-3; 8 nucleotides line up with TRBD1. The CDR3 has 14 residues. CDR1 and CDR2 (germline): ENHRY, SYGVKD. In DNA form, the CDR3 reads TGTGCCACCAGTTGGACAGGGAGCACAGATACGCAGTATTTT. Translated: CATSWTGSTDTQYF.

This clonotype was counted a few times. The chain carries TRBV20-1 and TRBJ1-2; D not resolved. V dropped 0 bases and J dropped 5 bases, with 13 bases sitting between them. Germline assignment: CDR1 DFQATT and CDR2 SNEGSKA (reference sequence). The CDR3 spans 14 residues. The CDR3 region is CSARDGLTLYGYTF. CDR3 coding DNA: TGCAGTGCTAGAGATGGCCTGACCTTATATGGCTACACCTTC.

V usage is TRBV12-3 or TRBV12-4 and J usage is TRBJ1-2; the match to TRBD1 covers 9 bases. The V segment lost 6 bases and the J segment 5 bases; nucleotides outside the gene matches: 7. The CDR3 is made up of 14 amino acids. The CDR3 loop is CASSITGGGYGYTF. DNA of the CDR3: TGTGCCAGCAGCATAACAGGGGGCGGTTATGGCTACACCTTC.

CDR3 amino acids: CSAKKEGRMNTEAFF. The CDR3 DNA reads TGCAGTGCTAAGAAGGAGGGGCGGATGAACACTGAAGCTTTCTTT. The genes are TRBV20-1 and TRBJ1-1; perhaps TRBD1 as D (5 bases). There are 15 residues in the CDR3. Trimming pared 4 bases from V and 0 bases from J, leaving 15 bases between. Germline-derived CDR1 and CDR2 are DFQATT and SNEGSKA (reference sequence).

This clonotype came up many times. The CDR3 DNA sequence: TGCAGTGCTTACGAAACAGGGTACCAAGAGACCCAGTACTTC. Translating it yields CSAYETGYQETQYF. The chain is built from TRBV20-1 and TRBJ2-5; TRBD1 is a possible D gene (6 bases). Trimming took off 5 bases at V and 0 bases at J, with 13 bases between the two ends. The CDR3 totals 14 residues. From germline, CDR1 is DFQATT and CDR2 SNEGSKA (reference sequence).

The chain carries TRBV12-3 or TRBV12-4 and TRBJ1-1; D not resolved. V dropped 7 bases and J dropped 4 bases, with 22 bases sitting between them. The CDR3 spans 16 residues. The CDR3 DNA sequence: TGTGCCAGCACCAAAGACCTATGGTACGGTGGCACTGAAGCTTTCTTT. Translating it yields CASTKDLWYGGTEAFF.

The chain couples TRBV9 to TRBJ2-2, with D uncertain. This CDR3 contains 15 residues. V was clipped by 0 bases and J by 3 bases, with 9 bases between them. Germline assignment: CDR1 SGDLS and CDR2 YYNGEE. For the CDR3, the DNA is TGTGCCAGCAGCGTAGGACTGATCGACACCGGGGAGCTGTTTTTT. This sequence encodes CASSVGLIDTGELFF.

Concerning this clonotype: A junction boundary mismatches the germline segment, possibly from a read error. This chain uses TRBV5-1 with TRBJ1-4; D remains ambiguous. Germline CDR1 reads SGHRS; CDR2 reads YFSETQ. The CDR3 contains 14 residues. The CDR3 loop reads CASSWETTNGKLFF. The CDR3 DNA reads TGCGCCAGCAGCTGGGAGACCACTAATGGAAAACTGTTTTTT.

This clonotype showed up many times. This chain connects TRBV20-1 to TRBJ2-1, with 13 bases matching TRBD2. The CDR3 length is 18 residues. Germline values: CDR1 DFQATT, CDR2 SNEGSKA (reference sequence). The V gene end was trimmed by 0 bases and the J gene end by 1 base; junction bases not matched to a gene: 6. The CDR3 region is CSARDDGLAGESYNEQFF. The CDR3 DNA reads TGCAGTGCTAGAGATGATGGACTAGCGGGGGAATCCTACAATGAGCAGTTCTTC.

Only a few counts were recorded for this clonotype. The V and J genes are TRBV27 and TRBJ2-1; D call uncertain. The V end was cut by 3 bases, the J end by 6 bases, with 12 bases between. CDR3 length: 14 amino acids. Germline CDR1 and CDR2: MNHEY and SMNVEV (reference sequence). This chain's CDR3 is CASSFRLSSNEQFF. CDR3 DNA sequence: TGTGCCAGCAGTTTTAGGTTGAGCTCCAATGAGCAGTTCTTC.

V and J are TRBV5-1 and TRBJ1-4; 12 nucleotides agree with TRBD1. Germline CDR1 reads SGHRS; CDR2 reads YFSETQ. CDR3 length: 23 amino acids. Unmatched junction bases numbered 23, after V lost 5 bases and J lost 0 bases. CDR3 nucleotide sequence: TGCGCCAGCAGTTTCCTCCCCGGGACAGGGGGCCAGAGAACAAAAGCAACTAATGAAAAACTGTTTTTT. It specifies CASSFLPGTGGQRTKATNEKLFF.

The chain combines TRBV5-5 with TRBJ1-4; D possibly corresponds to TRBD1 (5 bases). Germline V gene lookup returns CDR1 SGHKS and CDR2 YYEKEE (reference sequence). This CDR3 is 15 amino acids long. V gave up 0 bases and J gave up 4 bases, with 10 bases separating them. CDR3 coding DNA: TGTGCCAGCAGCTTGGAGGCGACAGATAATGAAAAACTGTTTTTT. Encoded protein: CASSLEATDNEKLFF.

To note about this clonotype: A much more abundant neighbour one base away suggests this may be a read error. The chain carries TRBV7-2 and TRBJ1-2, with D maybe TRBD1 (6 bases). With 2 bases removed from V and 4 bases from J, the gap between germline ends came to 17 bases. Germline loops: CDR1 SGHTA, CDR2 FQGNSA. The CDR3 length is 16 residues. CDR3 sequence (DNA): TGTGCCAGCAGCTTAAGGTCCGGGGGGCCGGTCTATGGCTACACCTTC. Its protein is CASSLRSGGPVYGYTF.

The table lists this clonotype with a few counts. The chain recombines TRBV28 with TRBJ1-4, with TRBD1 matching over 9 bases. Germline lookup yields CDR1 MDHEN and CDR2 SYDVKM. The length of the CDR3 is 14 residues. Trimming at V came to 6 bases and at J to 8 bases, leaving 7 bases not matched to a gene. Written as DNA, the CDR3 is TGTGCCAGCAGCAACAGGGGGCGACGGGAAAAACTGTTTTTT. Translated: CASSNRGRREKLFF. Full variable domain (rest looked up from reference TRBV28 and TRBJ1-4): DVKVTQSSRYLVKRTGEKVFLECVQDMDHENMFWYRQDPGLGLRLIYFSYDVKMKEKGDIPEGYSVSREKKERFSLILESASTNQTSMYLCASSNRGRREKLFFGSGTQLSVL.